This passage covers 21 T cell receptor beta chains from one sample sequenced in a study of a mutant IDH1 vaccine in newly diagnosed glioma. Time point meaning: week 47, end of study. It was 300 ug of mutant IDH1 20-mer peptide that made up each vaccine dose, given with topical imiquimod. Sequenced by immunoSEQ multiplex PCR; TCRdb stores in-frame clones only, minus some. The sample has roughly 34,000 clones; 90% are singletons. Their antigens remain unidentified. The input for sequencing was PBMCs, taken from a glioma patient whose treatment included an IDH1 peptide vaccine. These receptors originate from a woman aged 40 to 50 with glioma.

The CDR3 loop is CASRAQGGNIQYF. The CDR3, as DNA: TGTGCCAGCAGGGCACAGGGTGGAAACATTCAGTACTTC. V is TRBV27 and J is TRBJ2-4; weak D call: TRBD1 (6 bases). The V gene's germline CDR1 is MNHEY and CDR2 SMNVEV (reference sequence). The CDR3 has 13 residues. Trimming removed 6 bases from V and 6 bases from J, with 12 bases in between.

V and J are TRBV6-8 and TRBJ1-2; no clear D gene. Germline values: CDR1 MNHGY, CDR2 SAAAGT. This CDR3 is built from 16 residues. V dropped 5 bases and J dropped 4 bases, with 20 bases sitting between them. CDR3 DNA sequence: TGTGCCAGCAGTCTGGTCTCACGCTCAAAGACCTATGGCTACACCTTC. It specifies CASSLVSRSKTYGYTF.

This chain connects TRBV19 to TRBJ2-3, with TRBD1 identical over 7 bases. CDR3 length: 15 residues. V lost 5 bases, J lost 8 bases, and 13 bases stayed unmatched. Germline CDR1 is LNHDA and CDR2 is SQIVND (reference sequence). CDR3 residues: CASSSSTGTLITQYF. CDR3 coding DNA: TGTGCCAGTAGTTCTTCGACAGGGACCCTAATTACGCAGTATTTT. The full variable domain, completed using reference TRBV19 and TRBJ2-3, is DGGITQSPKYLFRKEGQNVTLSCEQNLNHDAMYWYRQDPGQGLRLIYYSQIVNDFQKGDIAEGYSVSREKKESFPLTVTSAQKNPTAFYLCASSSSTGTLITQYFGPGTRLTVL.

This chain links TRBV7-2 with TRBJ1-1, with D possibly matching TRBD1 (5 bases). The CDR3 is made up of 14 amino acids. Germline V gives CDR1 SGHTA, CDR2 FQGNSA. With 1 base removed from V and 10 bases from J, the gap between germline ends came to 16 bases. CDR3 in amino acids: CASSLVGGEFGAFF. The CDR3 DNA reads as TGTGCCAGCAGCTTAGTTGGGGGGGAGTTTGGAGCTTTCTTT. The whole variable domain, remainder taken from reference TRBV7-2 and TRBJ1-1, is GAGVSQSPSNKVTEKGKDVELRCDPISGHTALYWYRQSLGQGLEFLIYFQGNSAPDKSGLPSDRFSAERTGGSVSTLTIQRTQQEDSAVYLCASSLVGGEFGAFFGQGTRLTVV.

The chain links TRBV7-2 to TRBJ1-5; tentative D call: TRBD1 (6 bases). Germline V CDR1 and CDR2: SGHTA, FQGNSA. The CDR3 spans 17 residues. V lost 5 bases, J lost 2 bases, and 19 bases lay in between. The CDR3 loop is CASSRVAGGDGNQPQHF. Here the CDR3 DNA reads TGTGCCAGCAGCCGAGTTGCTGGGGGCGATGGCAATCAGCCCCAGCATTTT.

V gene TRBV2 combines with J gene TRBJ1-5, with D tentatively TRBD1 (5 bases). V gave up 4 bases and J gave up 0 bases, with 10 bases separating them. CDR1 and CDR2 from the germline V gene are SNHLY and FYNNEI. This CDR3 has 15 residues. CDR3 loop: CASSGAGYSNQPQHF. The CDR3, as DNA: TGTGCCAGCAGTGGGGCAGGGTATAGCAATCAGCCCCAGCATTTT. The whole variable domain, remainder taken from reference TRBV2 and TRBJ1-5, is EPEVTQTPSHQVTQMGQEVILRCVPISNHLYFYWYRQILGQKVEFLVSFYNNEISEKSEIFDDQFSVERPDGSNFTLKIRSTKLEDSAMYFCASSGAGYSNQPQHFGDGTRLSIL.

The chain couples TRBV19 to TRBJ1-5, with D possibly TRBD1 on 5 matching bases. Germline values: CDR1 LNHDA, CDR2 SQIVND (reference sequence). This CDR3 spans 13 amino acids. Trimming pared 4 bases from V and 3 bases from J, leaving 7 bases between. The CDR3 region is CASSTGFNQPQHF. The CDR3 DNA follows: TGTGCCAGTAGTACAGGGTTCAATCAGCCCCAGCATTTT. The entire variable domain, with the rest obtained from reference TRBV19 and TRBJ1-5, is as follows: DGGITQSPKYLFRKEGQNVTLSCEQNLNHDAMYWYRQDPGQGLRLIYYSQIVNDFQKGDIAEGYSVSREKKESFPLTVTSAQKNPTAFYLCASSTGFNQPQHFGDGTRLSIL.

This sequence joins TRBV29-1 and TRBJ2-7; D is possibly TRBD2 (5 bases). The germline gives CDR1 SQVTM, CDR2 ANQGSEA. The length of the CDR3 is 13 residues. V was shortened by 5 bases and J by 0 bases, with 11 bases between the two germline ends. CDR3 sequence reads: CSVQLAGSYEQYF. The CDR3 region has the DNA TGCAGCGTTCAGCTCGCGGGCTCCTACGAGCAGTACTTC.

This clone was detected only once. The chain employs TRBV5-1 and TRBJ2-1, with 7 bases fitting TRBD1. Germline V gene data show CDR1 as SGHRS and CDR2 as YFSETQ. The CDR3 totals 15 residues. The junction had 5 bases not matched to a gene; V was cut back by 3 bases and J by 2 bases. DNA of the CDR3: TGCGCCAGCAGCTCCGGGACAGAACCCTACAATGAGCAGTTCTTC. Amino acid sequence: CASSSGTEPYNEQFF.

The chain uses TRBV10-3 and TRBJ2-1; D might be TRBD2 (6 bases). The CDR3 spans 14 residues. Germline CDR1 reads ENHRY; CDR2 reads SYGVKD. V lost 4 bases and J 9 bases, leaving 16 bases between the germline ends. The CDR3 protein is CAISGDSTAGEQFF. The CDR3 DNA follows: TGTGCCATCAGTGGGGACTCCACCGCCGGTGAGCAGTTCTTC.

This chain links TRBV12-5 with TRBJ1-1, with D possibly matching TRBD1 (6 bases). Germline V gives CDR1 LGHNT, CDR2 FRNRAP. The germline V and J ends were trimmed by 5 bases and 4 bases, with 14 bases remaining between them. The CDR3 is made up of 14 amino acids. The CDR3 spells CASGGQGGPTEAFF. The DNA of the CDR3 is TGTGCTAGTGGTGGACAAGGGGGGCCCACTGAAGCTTTCTTT.

This sequence joins TRBV7-2 and TRBJ1-1; 8 bases are a match to TRBD1. There are 16 residues in the CDR3. The germline V gene has CDR1 SGHTA and CDR2 FQGNSA. V lost 3 bases to trimming and J lost 7 bases; unmatched junction nucleotides: 13. The CDR3 DNA sequence: TGTGCCAGCAGCTTGGGACTAACAGGGGGGACCGTTGAAGCTTTCTTT. This translates into CASSLGLTGGTVEAFF.

The J gene is TRBJ2-2, the V gene TRBV9, with 11 bases aligning to TRBD2. Germline CDR1 reads SGDLS; CDR2 reads YYNGEE. CDR3 length: 17 residues. J was trimmed by 0 bases and V by 4 bases; bases with no gene match: 5. DNA of the CDR3: TGTGCCAGCAGCAGCCGACTAGCGGGAACGAACACCGGGGAGCTGTTTTTT. As protein: CASSSRLAGTNTGELFF.

V is TRBV7-2 and J is TRBJ1-4, with D possibly TRBD1 on 6 matching bases. CDR1 is SGHTA, CDR2 FQGNSA, per germline. Trimming left V 5 bases short and J 8 bases short, with 21 bases between. This CDR3 has 16 residues. The CDR3 here is CASSPRIRLGQEKLFF. In DNA, the CDR3 is TGTGCCAGCAGCCCGCGAATCCGTTTAGGACAGGAAAAACTGTTTTTT.

This chain joins TRBV7-2 and TRBJ2-5; 8 positions match TRBD1. The CDR3 consists of 16 residues. Germline lookup yields CDR1 SGHTA and CDR2 FQGNSA. The J segment lost 3 bases and the V segment lost 5 bases, leaving 11 bases of the junction unmatched. The CDR3 sequence: CASSITGGLKKETQYF. The CDR3 DNA reads as TGTGCCAGCAGCATCACAGGGGGGCTTAAAAAAGAGACCCAGTACTTC.

V gene TRBV6-5 combines with J gene TRBJ2-3, with 11 bases that match TRBD2. CDR1 is MNHEY, CDR2 SVGAGI, per germline. J lost 1 base, V lost 2 bases, and 2 bases had no gene match. The CDR3 runs 16 residues. The CDR3 nucleotides are TGTGCCAGCAGTTACACGACTAGCGGGGGCACAGATACGCAGTATTTT. Amino acid sequence: CASSYTTSGGTDTQYF.

This clone was seen once. The chain recombines TRBV6-1 with TRBJ1-2; possibly TRBD1 for D (6 bases). V was cut by 3 bases and J by 6 bases, with 14 bases left in between. The CDR3 contains 14 residues. CDR1 and CDR2 (germline): MNHNS, SASEGT. CDR3 residues: CASSDGDRRDGYTF. DNA of the CDR3: TGTGCCAGCAGTGATGGAGACAGGCGGGATGGCTACACCTTC.

The CDR3 nucleotides are TGTGCCAGCAGCCAAGAGCGGACAGGGGTCCCCTACGAGCAGTACTTC. As protein: CASSQERTGVPYEQYF. The chain is built from TRBV4-2 and TRBJ2-7; 9 bases match TRBD1. Germline-derived CDR1 and CDR2 are LGHNA and YNFKEQ. The CDR3 has 16 amino acids. V lost 0 bases to trimming and J lost 2 bases; unmatched junction nucleotides: 5.

The V call is TRBV6-5, the J call TRBJ1-2; 8 bases agree with TRBD1. V was clipped by 5 bases and J by 6 bases; unmatched bases: 5. Germline loops: CDR1 MNHEY, CDR2 SVGAGI. The CDR3 is made up of 13 amino acids. CDR3 sequence reads: CASSMTGVNGYTF. The CDR3 bases are TGTGCCAGCAGTATGACAGGGGTAAATGGCTACACCTTC.

The chain uses TRBV28 and TRBJ1-1; TRBD1 agrees at 9 bases. CDR3 size: 15 residues. CDR1 is MDHEN and CDR2 is SYDVKM in the germline V gene. V lost 6 bases, J lost 3 bases, and 8 bases stayed unmatched. The CDR3 DNA follows: TGTGCCAGCAGGCCTACAGGGGGCTGGGACACTGAAGCTTTCTTT. It encodes CASRPTGGWDTEAFF.

V is TRBV5-1 and J is TRBJ2-7; TRBD2 aligns across 13 bases. CDR3 length: 16 amino acids. V lost 4 bases, J lost 0 bases, and 4 bases stayed unmatched. Germline CDR1 reads SGHRS; CDR2 reads YFSETQ. Written as DNA, the CDR3 is TGCGCCAGCAGCCCGGGGACTAGCGGGAACTCCTACGAGCAGTACTTC. Translating it yields CASSPGTSGNSYEQYF. Full variable domain (outside the CDR3, taken from reference TRBV5-1 and TRBJ2-7): KAGVTQTPRYLIKTRGQQVTLSCSPISGHRSVSWYQQTPGQGLQFLFEYFSETQRNKGNFPGRFSGRQFSNSRSEMNVSTLELGDSALYLCASSPGTSGNSYEQYFGPGTRLTVT.